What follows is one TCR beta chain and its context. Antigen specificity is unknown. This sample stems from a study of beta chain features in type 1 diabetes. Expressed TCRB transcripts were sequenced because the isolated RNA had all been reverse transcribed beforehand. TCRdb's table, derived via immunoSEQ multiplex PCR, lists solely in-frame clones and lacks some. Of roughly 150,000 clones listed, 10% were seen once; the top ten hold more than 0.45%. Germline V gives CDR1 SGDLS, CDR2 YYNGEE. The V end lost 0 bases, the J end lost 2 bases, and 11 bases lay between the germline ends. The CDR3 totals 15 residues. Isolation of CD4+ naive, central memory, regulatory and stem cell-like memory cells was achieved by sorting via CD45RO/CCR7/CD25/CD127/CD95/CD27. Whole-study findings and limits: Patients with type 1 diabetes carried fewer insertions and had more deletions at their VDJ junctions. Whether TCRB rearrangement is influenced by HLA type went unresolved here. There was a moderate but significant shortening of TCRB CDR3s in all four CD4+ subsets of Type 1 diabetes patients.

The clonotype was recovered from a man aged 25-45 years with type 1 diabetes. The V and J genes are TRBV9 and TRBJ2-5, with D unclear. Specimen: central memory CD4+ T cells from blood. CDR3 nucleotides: TGTGCCAGCAGCGTAGGCTTGTACAGTCAAGAGACCCAGTACTTC. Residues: CASSVGLYSQETQYF.